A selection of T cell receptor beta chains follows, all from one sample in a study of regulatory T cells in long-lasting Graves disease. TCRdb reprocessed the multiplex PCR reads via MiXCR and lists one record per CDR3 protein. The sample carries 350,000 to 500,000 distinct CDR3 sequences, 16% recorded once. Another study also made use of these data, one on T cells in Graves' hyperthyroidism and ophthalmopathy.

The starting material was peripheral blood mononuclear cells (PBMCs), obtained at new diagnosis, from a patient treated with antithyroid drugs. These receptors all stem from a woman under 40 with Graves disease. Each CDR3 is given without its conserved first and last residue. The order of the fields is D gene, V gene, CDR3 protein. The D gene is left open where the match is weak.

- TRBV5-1 ASSLENRVNGYT
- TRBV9 ASSVDLAVGRNTGELF
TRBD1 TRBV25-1 ASSDLTGLGNEQF
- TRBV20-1 SAAEYGTEAF
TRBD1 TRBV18 ASSPRHEGQNSPLH
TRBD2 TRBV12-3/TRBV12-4 ASSLASGGNTDTQY
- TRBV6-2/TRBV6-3 ASSEFTDTQY
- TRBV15 ATSRDSSPLH
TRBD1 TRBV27 ASSQRTGRGGEQY
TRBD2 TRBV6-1 ASREIAGSSYEQY
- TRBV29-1 SVGGSEGSPLH